The clone carrying this TCR beta chain was picked up many times. The sample comes from a study of patients and donors after allogeneic stem cell transplantation. The CDR3 has 12 amino acids. The V gene lost 6 bases and the J gene lost 8 bases, with 13 bases spanning the gap. A single record per CDR3 protein comes from TCRdb applying MiXCR to the RT-PCR reads. The sample lists 920,000 or so distinct CDR3 sequences; around 17% were seen once. The source material was blood, either unsorted or a sorted T cell fraction (not recorded which). V and J are TRBV12-3 or TRBV12-4 and TRBJ1-2; D remains ambiguous. This receptor was taken from a human donor who was either an allogeneic HSCT recipient or a stem cell or donor lymphocyte infusion donor (not recorded which). It is not recorded whose cells these are; they may come from a transplant donor. The CDR3 loop is CASRGVSKGYTF. The CDR3 DNA reads TGTGCCAGCAGGGGAGTTTCTAAAGGCTACACCTTC.